The 31 T cell receptor beta chains below come from one sample, sequenced in a study of metastatic and nonmetastatic thyroid tumors. Patients had received no treatment of any kind before thyroid surgery. MiXCR re-clonotyped the PCR reads for TCRdb. This table has about 39,000 clones, roughly 15% appearing once. The sequencing input was blood. These receptors all stem from a female donor with papillary thyroid cancer or a benign thyroid nodule (not recorded which). Some clones in this sample may be carry-over from other donors' samples.

The chain combines TRBV18 with TRBJ2-7, with D unresolved. The V end lost 4 bases, the J end lost 3 bases, and 7 bases lay between the germline ends. There are 12 residues in the CDR3. Looked up from germline, CDR1 is KGHSH and CDR2 is LQKENI. The chain's CDR3 is CASSRWDYEQYF. CDR3 coding DNA: TGTGCCAGCTCACGGTGGGACTACGAGCAGTACTTC.

As regards this clone: A much more abundant neighbour one base away suggests this may be a read error. The chain is built from TRBV7-2 and TRBJ2-5; TRBD2 matches at 14 bases. V was clipped by 5 bases and J by 9 bases; unmatched bases: 8. This CDR3 contains 15 residues. CDR1 and CDR2 (germline): SGHTA, FQGNSA. CDR3: CASSPGLAGEGAQYF. The CDR3 DNA reads TGTGCCAGCAGCCCGGGACTAGCGGGAGAAGGGGCCCAGTACTTC. Combining the CDR3 with reference TRBV7-2 and TRBJ2-5 gives the whole variable domain GAGVSQSPSNKVTEKGKDVELRCDPISGHTALYWYRQSLGQGLEFLIYFQGNSAPDKSGLPSDRFSAERTGGSVSTLTIQRTQQEDSAVYLCASSPGLAGEGAQYFGPGTRLLVL.

This clone has at least ten counts. The rearrangement links TRBV5-4 to TRBJ1-2; no definite D call. Germline V gene sequence: CDR1 SGHNT, CDR2 YYREEE (reference sequence). This CDR3 contains 12 residues. Trimming left V 4 bases short and J 0 bases short, with 4 bases between. The CDR3 DNA reads as TGTGCCAGCAGCGGAGCTAACTATGGCTACACCTTC. Residues: CASSGANYGYTF.

This clone was seen a few times. V gene TRBV6-2 or TRBV6-3 combines with J gene TRBJ1-2; 9 nucleotides line up with TRBD1. There are 15 residues in the CDR3. V lost 0 bases to trimming and J lost 5 bases; unmatched junction nucleotides: 4. Germline V gene data show CDR1 as MNHEY and CDR2 as SVGEGT. CDR3 in amino acids: CASSYSDRGVYGYTF. The CDR3 DNA sequence: TGTGCCAGCAGTTACTCGGACAGGGGAGTTTATGGCTACACCTTC.

The V gene is TRBV7-9, the J gene TRBJ2-5; 8 bases are a match to TRBD2. The germline CDR1 and CDR2 sequences are SEHNR and FQNEAQ (reference sequence). This CDR3 region has 15 residues. CDR3 in amino acids: CATGLRLAGEETQYF. CDR3 bases: TGTGCTACCGGACTCAGGCTAGCGGGCGAAGAGACCCAGTACTTC.

This clone was seen a few times. The rearrangement links TRBV5-4 to TRBJ2-2; 11 bases line up with TRBD1. The CDR3 extends over 18 amino acids. Germline CDR1 reads SGHNT; CDR2 reads YYREEE (reference sequence). V lost 2 bases and J lost 6; bases outside the gene matches: 12. CDR3 in amino acids: CASSFAGTGGARPGELFF. The CDR3 DNA follows: TGTGCCAGCAGCTTTGCCGGGACAGGGGGAGCAAGACCCGGGGAGCTGTTTTTT.

The V call is TRBV6-1, the J call TRBJ1-1; D remains ambiguous. Germline-derived CDR1 and CDR2 are MNHNS and SASEGT. This CDR3 has 15 amino acids. Trimming pared 7 bases from V and 1 base from J, leaving 16 bases between. CDR3 sequence reads: CASIGDARRNTEAFF. In DNA form, the CDR3 reads TGTGCCAGCATCGGTGACGCCAGGAGGAACACTGAAGCTTTCTTT.

This clone was recorded at least ten times. J is TRBJ2-2 and V is TRBV27; possible D gene TRBD1, 5 bases. V was shortened by 3 bases and J by 6 bases, with 11 bases between the two germline ends. Per germline, CDR1 MNHEY and CDR2 SMNVEV (reference sequence). The CDR3 runs to 14 residues. The CDR3 region has the DNA TGTGCCAGCAGTTTTGGCAGGGCCCCCGGGGAGCTGTTTTTT. This gives the protein CASSFGRAPGELFF.

This clone was seen repeatedly, ten times or more. The V call is TRBV20-1, the J call TRBJ2-3; TRBD2 matches at 9 bases. J gave up 5 bases and V 4 bases, and 13 bases lay outside the gene matches. Germline CDR1 and CDR2: DFQATT and SNEGSKA (reference sequence). The length of the CDR3 is 16 residues. The CDR3 sequence is CSAILLIAGVLDTQYF. The CDR3, as DNA: TGCAGTGCTATTCTTCTCATAGCGGGAGTGCTAGATACGCAGTATTTT.

This clone was picked up many times. The same CDR3 arises from other DNA sequences in this sample as well. The chain couples TRBV28 to TRBJ1-2; TRBD1 aligns across 7 bases. Germline V gene sequence: CDR1 MDHEN, CDR2 SYDVKM. This CDR3 region has 13 residues. Trimming removed 1 base from V and 11 bases from J; junction bases left unmatched: 7. Here the CDR3 DNA reads TGTGCCAGCAGTTTATCCGGGACAGCCCTATACACCTTC. Its translation is CASSLSGTALYTF.

This clone showed up many times. The gene calls are TRBV5-1 and TRBJ2-1, with TRBD1 identical over 9 bases. V trimming: 0 bases; J trimming: 7 bases; junction bases outside the gene matches: 2. The CDR3 spans 14 residues. Germline values: CDR1 SGHRS, CDR2 YFSETQ. CDR3 region: CASSLGQGVNEQFF. CDR3 coding DNA: TGCGCCAGCAGCTTGGGACAGGGGGTGAATGAGCAGTTCTTC.

The sample holds many counts of this clone. The genes are TRBV6-6 and TRBJ2-2; maybe TRBD1 (6 bases). Trimming shortened V by 2 bases and J by 7 bases, and 14 bases separated the two germline ends. CDR3 length: 15 amino acids. Germline CDR1 is MNHNY and CDR2 is SVGAGI (reference sequence). The chain's CDR3 is CASSYGGTRGGELFF. The CDR3 DNA sequence: TGTGCCAGCAGTTACGGCGGCACCAGGGGCGGGGAGCTGTTTTTT.

In DNA form, the CDR3 reads TGCGCCAGCAGCTTGACTCTCCGGGGAAGGACAGATACGCAGTATTTT. Encoded protein: CASSLTLRGRTDTQYF. This chain uses TRBV5-1 with TRBJ2-3, with D possibly TRBD2 on 5 matching bases. V lost 1 base, J lost 3 bases, and 15 bases lay in between. The germline CDR1 and CDR2 sequences are SGHRS and YFSETQ. The CDR3 runs 16 residues. Full variable domain (outside the CDR3, taken from reference TRBV5-1 and TRBJ2-3): KAGVTQTPRYLIKTRGQQVTLSCSPISGHRSVSWYQQTPGQGLQFLFEYFSETQRNKGNFPGRFSGRQFSNSRSEMNVSTLELGDSALYLCASSLTLRGRTDTQYFGPGTRLTVL.

To note about this clone: At the DNA level, this CDR3 is encoded by other sequences in the same sample as well. The chain couples TRBV12-3 or TRBV12-4 to TRBJ2-1; 8 positions agree with TRBD1. This CDR3 spans 16 amino acids. V shed 6 bases and J 4 bases; nucleotides not matched to a gene: 11. For the CDR3, the DNA is TGTGCCAGCAGCCTCGCCGGACAGGGTTTTTACAATGAGCAGTTCTTC. Residues: CASSLAGQGFYNEQFF.

This clone was picked up many times. The V gene is TRBV18, the J gene TRBJ1-1; 8 nucleotides agree with TRBD1. The germline V gene encodes CDR1 KGHSH and CDR2 LQKENI. V was clipped by 6 bases and J by 1 base; unmatched bases: 7. This CDR3 contains 15 residues. CDR3 amino acids: CASSGQGAQNTEAFF. The CDR3 DNA follows: TGTGCCAGCTCCGGCCAGGGGGCCCAGAACACTGAAGCTTTCTTT.

This clone was observed a handful of times. The chain employs TRBV28 and TRBJ2-7; TRBD2 is a possible D gene (5 bases). The germline V gene has CDR1 MDHEN and CDR2 SYDVKM. Between the trimmed V and J ends, which lost 7 bases and 6 bases, there was a span of 16 bases. The CDR3 is 13 amino acids. This chain's CDR3 is CASISGRVGEQYF. CDR3 DNA: TGTGCCAGCATTTCTGGGAGAGTAGGCGAGCAGTACTTC.

This clone was recorded many times. CDR3 DNA: TGTGCCAGCAGTGAAGAAGGTCAGCCCCAGCATTTT. Residues: CASSEEGQPQHF. The chain uses TRBV6-1 and TRBJ1-5; D unresolved. Germline V lookup: CDR1 MNHNS, CDR2 SASEGT. CDR3 size: 12 residues. Trimming removed 1 base at V and 6 bases at J, with 4 bases between.

The chain employs TRBV18 and TRBJ2-1, with 10 bases that match TRBD2. Per germline, CDR1 KGHSH and CDR2 LQKENI. The CDR3 length is 16 residues. With V trimmed by 2 bases and J by 7 bases, 8 bases remained unmatched. CDR3 DNA: TGTGCCAGCTCACCAAGGAGCGGGAGGGCTCAGAATGAGCAGTTCTTC. Amino acid sequence: CASSPRSGRAQNEQFF.

This clone was picked up many times. The gene calls are TRBV2 and TRBJ2-5; D remains ambiguous. The CDR3 covers 14 residues. Trimming left V 5 bases short and J 4 bases short, with 14 bases between. The germline gives CDR1 SNHLY, CDR2 FYNNEI. In DNA, the CDR3 is TGTGCCAGCAGTCCTCTTTACGTGGGAGAGACCCAGTACTTC. As protein: CASSPLYVGETQYF.

This clone was found many times. A much larger clone differs from this one at a single base, so this may be a read error. V and J are TRBV14 and TRBJ2-3; 8 positions agree with TRBD2. The CDR3 spans 17 residues. Germline V gene lookup returns CDR1 SGHDN and CDR2 FVKESK. CDR3: CASSQDPAGVSTGTQYF. The DNA for the CDR3 is TGTGCCAGCAGCCAAGACCCAGCGGGAGTTTCGACAGGTACGCAGTATTTT.

This clone has only a few counts. This chain connects TRBV5-1 to TRBJ2-1; D is unclear. The CDR3 runs 17 residues. Deletions cut 0 bases from V and 0 bases from J, with 13 bases between. CDR1 and CDR2 (germline): SGHRS, YFSETQ. CDR3 bases: TGCGCCAGCAGCTTGGGGGGTTCGAAAAACTCCTACAATGAGCAGTTCTTC. This sequence encodes CASSLGGSKNSYNEQFF.

Concerning this clone: The conserved final phenylalanine or tryptophan is absent from the CDR3, which likely points to a read error. The J gene is TRBJ2-7, the V gene TRBV10-1; tentatively, D is TRBD1 (6 bases). This CDR3 region has 16 residues. Germline V gene data show CDR1 as WNHNN and CDR2 as SYGVQD (reference sequence). In DNA, the CDR3 is TGCGCCAGCAGCGAGTCGGGCCAGGGGAACTCCTACGAGCAGTACTTA. Translation: CASSESGQGNSYEQYL.

This clone was recorded at least ten times. The gene calls are TRBV30 and TRBJ2-5; 16 bases map to TRBD2. Germline V lookup: CDR1 GTSNPN, CDR2 SVGIG (reference sequence). J gave up 1 base and V 1 base, and 6 bases lay outside the gene matches. The CDR3 has 18 amino acids. The CDR3 region is CAWSAGTSGRELQETQYF. The CDR3 DNA reads TGTGCCTGGAGTGCCGGGACTAGCGGGAGGGAGCTCCAAGAGACCCAGTACTTC. Full variable domain (rest looked up from reference TRBV30 and TRBJ2-5): SQTIHQWPATLVQPVGSPLSLECTVEGTSNPNLYWYRQAAGRGLQLLFYSVGIGQISSEVPQNLSASRPQDRQFILSSKKLLLSDSGFYLCAWSAGTSGRELQETQYFGPGTRLLVL.

The chain is built from TRBV6-5 and TRBJ2-7; a possible D gene is TRBD2 (7 bases). Per germline, CDR1 MNHEY and CDR2 SVGAGI. This CDR3 is 15 amino acids long. The ends were cut back, 0 bases at V and 7 bases at J, with 16 bases in the middle. CDR3 protein: CASSYSQGRAGEQYF. The CDR3 nucleotides are TGTGCCAGCAGTTACTCGCAGGGGAGGGCCGGGGAGCAGTACTTC.

At least ten counts were recorded for this clone. This chain connects TRBV7-2 to TRBJ2-3; 12 nucleotides agree with TRBD1. The V gene's germline CDR1 is SGHTA and CDR2 FQGNSA. V lost 5 bases to trimming and J lost 5 bases; unmatched junction nucleotides: 8. The CDR3 is made up of 16 amino acids. CDR3 nucleotides: TGTGCCAGCAGCACTCCGGGACAGGGGGCACTAGATACGCAGTATTTT. Amino acid sequence: CASSTPGQGALDTQYF.

This clone came up many times. The rearrangement links TRBV11-3 to TRBJ1-1, with 7 positions matching TRBD1. Germline lookup yields CDR1 SGHNT and CDR2 YENEEA. The CDR3 consists of 15 residues. J gave up 2 bases and V 5 bases, and 8 bases lay outside the gene matches. The CDR3 nucleotides are TGTGCCAGCAGCAGGAGGGACAGCCTTAACACTGAAGCTTTCTTT. It translates to CASSRRDSLNTEAFF.

Relative to its sample, this clone is medium-sized (0.01 to 0.1%). The chain is built from TRBV6-2 or TRBV6-3 and TRBJ1-1, with D unresolved. Trimming took 0 bases from V and 1 from J, leaving 9 bases between them. This CDR3 is 15 amino acids long. Germline CDR1 reads MNHEY; CDR2 reads SVGEGT. CDR3 in DNA: TGTGCCAGCAGTTACTCGGCGGAGGCGAACACTGAAGCTTTCTTT. Translated, it gives CASSYSAEANTEAFF.

The chain combines TRBV18 with TRBJ1-4; D uncertain. The germline V and J ends were trimmed by 6 bases and 0 bases, with 14 bases remaining between them. Germline V gives CDR1 KGHSH, CDR2 LQKENI. The CDR3 has 16 amino acids. DNA for the CDR3: TGTGCCAGCTCCCTGCTCGACCGCGCAACTAATGAAAAACTGTTTTTT. Its protein product is CASSLLDRATNEKLFF.

There are many counts of this clone. The chain has TRBV11-3 and TRBJ2-7, with 8 bases aligning to TRBD1. The germline V gene has CDR1 SGHNT and CDR2 YENEEA. The CDR3 extends over 16 amino acids. Trimming at V came to 4 bases and at J to 3 bases, leaving 11 bases not matched to a gene. The CDR3 region has the DNA TGTGCCAGCAGCTCTTCTAGGACAGGGTGGAGCTACGAGCAGTACTTC. It codes for CASSSSRTGWSYEQYF. Drawing the rest from reference TRBV11-3 and TRBJ2-7, the complete variable domain is EAGVVQSPRYKIIEKKQPVAFWCNPISGHNTLYWYLQNLGQGPELLIRYENEEAVDDSQLPKDRFSAERLKGVDSTLKIQPAELGDSAVYLCASSSSRTGWSYEQYFGPGTRLTVT.

This clone rates as medium-sized. This rearrangement joins TRBV19 to TRBJ1-2; TRBD1 aligns across 7 bases. The CDR3 runs 15 residues. The germline CDR1 and CDR2 sequences are LNHDA and SQIVND (reference sequence). Trimming at V came to 5 bases and at J to 3 bases, leaving 9 bases not matched to a gene. The CDR3 is CASSSIGQDHYGYTF. Here the CDR3 DNA reads TGTGCCAGTAGTTCGATCGGACAGGACCACTATGGCTACACCTTC. The full variable domain, its missing parts supplied by reference TRBV19 and TRBJ1-2, is DGGITQSPKYLFRKEGQNVTLSCEQNLNHDAMYWYRQDPGQGLRLIYYSQIVNDFQKGDIAEGYSVSREKKESFPLTVTSAQKNPTAFYLCASSSIGQDHYGYTFGSGTRLTVV.

This clone occurred many times. The chain links TRBV11-3 to TRBJ2-3; D is possibly TRBD1 or TRBD2 (5 bases each). Germline assignment: CDR1 SGHNT and CDR2 YENEEA. V was shortened by 7 bases and J by 3 bases, with 11 bases between the two germline ends. The CDR3 length is 13 residues. The CDR3 loop is CASTRDATDTQYF. CDR3 nucleotide sequence: TGTGCCAGCACCCGGGACGCAACAGATACGCAGTATTTT.